The 20 T cell receptor beta chains below all came from one sample that was sequenced in a study of blood T cell repertoires in COVID-19. Only in-frame clones appear in the TCRdb table, and some are missing; sequencing was by immunoSEQ multiplex PCR. The sample consists of roughly 200,000 clones, more than 75% of them appearing once. Sequencing was carried out using PBMCs or T cells enriched from blood (not recorded which). The receptors were sampled from a man between 40 and 49 years old with acute COVID-19.

This clone was detected a few times. The chain links TRBV4-3 to TRBJ2-3, with D perhaps TRBD2 (6 bases). V lost 0 bases to trimming and J lost 2 bases, with 12 bases between them. CDR1 is LGHNA, CDR2 YSLEER, per germline. The length of the CDR3 is 16 residues. The CDR3 DNA reads TGCGCCAGCAGCCAAGAAGGGGCGGGGACCACAGATACGCAGTATTTT. This sequence encodes CASSQEGAGTTDTQYF.

This clone was counted at least ten times. The chain has TRBV19 and TRBJ2-7; 8 bases are shared with TRBD1. V was clipped by 10 bases and J by 9 bases; unmatched bases: 8. This CDR3 is built from 11 residues. In germline, CDR1 is LNHDA, CDR2 SQIVND (reference sequence). The CDR3 is CATAGGAGQYF. The CDR3 bases are TGTGCCACCGCAGGGGGCGCTGGGCAGTACTTC.

The chain has TRBV27 and TRBJ1-4, with TRBD1 as a possible D gene (5 bases). The CDR3 runs 14 residues. Germline CDR1 reads MNHEY; CDR2 reads SMNVEV (reference sequence). With 6 bases removed from V and 7 bases from J, the gap between germline ends came to 15 bases. CDR3 in amino acids: CASRGQGLREKLFF. In DNA form, the CDR3 reads TGTGCCAGCAGGGGTCAGGGTCTACGTGAAAAACTGTTTTTT.

This clone was observed a single time. At one of its ends the junction is not consistent with the germline gene, which may arise from a read error. The rearrangement uses TRBV7-7 and TRBJ2-3; TRBD2 is a possible D gene (5 bases). The CDR3 length is 17 residues. Germline assignment: CDR1 SSHAT and CDR2 FNYEAQ (reference sequence). This CDR3 reads CASSLTPPLSATDTQYF. CDR3 nucleotides: TGTGCTAGCAGCTTAACCCCCCCCCTTAGCGCCACAGATACGCAGTATTTT.

The chain has TRBV18 and TRBJ1-5; the D gene is possibly TRBD1 (5 bases). The germline CDR1 and CDR2 sequences are KGHSH and LQKENI. The CDR3 has 14 residues. V gave up 5 bases and J gave up 5 bases, with 13 bases separating them. The CDR3 DNA is TGTGCCAGCTCATTCCAGGGAGGGGATCAGCCCCAGCATTTT. Amino acids: CASSFQGGDQPQHF.

This clone occurred a few times. V is TRBV28 and J is TRBJ1-1, with 7 bases identical to TRBD1. CDR3 size: 17 residues. CDR1 and CDR2 from the germline V gene are MDHEN and SYDVKM. J gave up 5 bases and V 0 bases, and 12 bases lay outside the gene matches. CDR3 region: CASSLWRGGAILTEAFF. The DNA of the CDR3 is TGTGCCAGCAGTTTATGGAGAGGGGGCGCGATCTTAACTGAAGCTTTCTTT.

V gene TRBV10-3 combines with J gene TRBJ2-2; the match to TRBD2 covers 10 bases. The CDR3 covers 17 residues. Per germline, CDR1 ENHRY and CDR2 SYGVKD. Trimming took 3 bases from V and 1 from J; bases not matched to a gene: 5. CDR3 amino acids: CAISERAGGKNTGELFF. The DNA of the CDR3 is TGTGCCATCAGTGAACGAGCGGGGGGGAAGAACACCGGGGAGCTGTTTTTT.

V and J are TRBV28 and TRBJ2-7; D perhaps matches TRBD2 (6 bases). Trimming shortened V by 4 bases and J by 2 bases, and 15 bases separated the two germline ends. The germline V gene encodes CDR1 MDHEN and CDR2 SYDVKM. The CDR3 is 15 residues long. CDR3 coding DNA: TGTGCCAGCAGTTCAAATCTAGCGTTCCCCTACGAGCAGTACTTC. It codes for CASSSNLAFPYEQYF.

The genes are TRBV9 and TRBJ2-7; 7 bases are shared with TRBD2. Germline CDR1 reads SGDLS; CDR2 reads YYNGEE. The length of the CDR3 is 15 residues. V lost 0 bases to trimming and J lost 2 bases; unmatched junction nucleotides: 5. CDR3: CASSVALGLAYEQYF. CDR3 sequence (DNA): TGTGCCAGCAGCGTAGCTCTTGGACTAGCCTACGAGCAGTACTTC.

The chain has TRBV19 and TRBJ1-2, with D tentatively TRBD1 (5 bases). The CDR3 length is 13 residues. The V and J ends lost 5 bases and 7 bases respectively, with 14 bases between them. CDR1 is LNHDA, CDR2 SQIVND, per germline (reference sequence). CDR3 DNA sequence: TGTGCCAGTAGTTCCCAAAGGGGCCCTGGCTACACCTTC. Protein: CASSSQRGPGYTF.

V is TRBV15 and J is TRBJ1-5, with a tentative D call TRBD1 (6 bases). The V gene lost 2 bases and the J gene lost 4 bases, with 15 bases spanning the gap. The germline V gene has CDR1 LNHNV and CDR2 YYDKDF (reference sequence). This CDR3 is 16 amino acids long. The CDR3: CATSRKLGGANQPQHF. The DNA of the CDR3 is TGTGCCACCAGCAGAAAGCTAGGGGGGGCGAATCAGCCCCAGCATTTT.

The chain couples TRBV30 to TRBJ1-2, with D possibly being TRBD1 (5 bases). The CDR3 is made up of 14 amino acids. Germline V gene data show CDR1 as GTSNPN and CDR2 as SVGIG (reference sequence). V was trimmed by 0 bases and J by 7 bases, leaving 15 bases between them. The CDR3 coding sequence is TGTGCCTGGAGTGTCGGGGGGAAGGGAGGTGGCTACACCTTC. Protein product: CAWSVGGKGGGYTF.

The rearrangement uses TRBV6-5 and TRBJ2-5, with 8 bases aligning to TRBD2. Germline CDR1 and CDR2: MNHEY and SVGAGI. The CDR3 consists of 14 residues. V shed 2 bases and J 2 bases; nucleotides not matched to a gene: 1. CDR3 nucleotide sequence: TGTGCCAGCAGTTACCGGGGGGGGCAAGAGACCCAGTACTTC. Translated, it gives CASSYRGGQETQYF.

The V and J genes are TRBV24-1 and TRBJ1-2, with TRBD1 as a possible D gene (6 bases). The V and J ends lost 8 bases and 3 bases respectively, with 12 bases between them. This CDR3 has 13 residues. CDR1 and CDR2 (germline): KGHDR, SFDVKD. The CDR3 DNA reads as TGTGCCACCAAAGGGGCAGGGGACTATGGCTACACCTTC. It yields the protein CATKGAGDYGYTF.

This chain connects TRBV7-9 to TRBJ1-4; a possible D gene is TRBD1 (6 bases). V was cut by 4 bases and J by 8 bases, with 14 bases left in between. This CDR3 contains 14 residues. Germline values: CDR1 SEHNR, CDR2 FQNEAQ (reference sequence). Here the CDR3 DNA reads TGTGCCAGCAGCTCCCGCGACAGGATAGAAAAACTGTTTTTT. It specifies CASSSRDRIEKLFF.

V and J are TRBV30 and TRBJ1-3; unclear D gene. Per the germline V gene, CDR1 is GTSNPN and CDR2 is SVGIG (reference sequence). This CDR3 region has 13 residues. V was trimmed by 2 bases and J by 2 bases, leaving 7 bases between them. The DNA for the CDR3 is TGTGCCTGGAGTAGCCGGGCTGGAAACACCATATATTTT. Its translation is CAWSSRAGNTIYF.

This sequence joins TRBV5-1 and TRBJ2-1; 9 bases map to TRBD2. This CDR3 spans 15 amino acids. Unmatched junction bases numbered 7, after V lost 4 bases and J lost 5 bases. The V gene's germline CDR1 is SGHRS and CDR2 YFSETQ. CDR3 sequence (DNA): TGCGCCAGCAGCGCGGGGACTAGCAGTAACAATGAGCAGTTCTTC. Translating it yields CASSAGTSSNNEQFF.

V and J are TRBV24-1 and TRBJ2-3, with 7 nucleotides matching TRBD1. CDR1 and CDR2 from the germline V gene are KGHDR and SFDVKD. The CDR3 is 17 amino acids. Trimming removed 3 bases from V and 2 bases from J; junction bases left unmatched: 10. The CDR3 here is CATSDATKDRYTDTQYF. In nucleotides, the CDR3 is TGTGCCACCAGTGATGCAACTAAGGACAGGTACACAGATACGCAGTATTTT.

The V and J genes are TRBV6-5 and TRBJ1-6; a weak D match, TRBD1 (5 bases). Germline-derived CDR1 and CDR2 are MNHEY and SVGAGI. V lost 4 bases, J lost 9 bases, and 13 bases lay in between. CDR3 size: 14 residues. In DNA, the CDR3 is TGTGCCAGCAGTTCCCGCTCGCAGGGTTCACCCCTCCACTTT. Amino acid sequence: CASSSRSQGSPLHF.

This chain links TRBV18 with TRBJ2-2; 8 bases are shared with TRBD1. Germline CDR1 is KGHSH and CDR2 is LQKENI. J lost 7 bases, V lost 8 bases, and 6 bases had no gene match. This CDR3 is 13 amino acids long. The chain's CDR3 is CASQGQGDGELFF. The DNA for the CDR3 is TGTGCCAGCCAAGGACAGGGTGACGGGGAGCTGTTTTTT.